The clone carrying this T cell receptor beta chain appeared a few times. Germline loops: CDR1 KGHSH, CDR2 LQKENI. J was trimmed by 2 bases and V by 0 bases; bases with no gene match: 7. The CDR3 runs 16 residues. Method: immunoSEQ multiplex PCR; TCRdb's copy keeps in-frame clones and lacks some. The sample shows 100,000 to 110,000 clones, about 83% of them seen only once. This record belongs to a study of blood T cell repertoires in COVID-19. Sequenced sample: peripheral blood. The clonotype originates from a human donor in a cohort sampled during active COVID-19. The chain is built from TRBV18 and TRBJ2-7; TRBD1 matches at 7 bases. CDR3 protein: CASSPPDRISPYEQYF. The CDR3 bases are TGTGCCAGCTCACCACCGGACAGGATCTCGCCCTACGAGCAGTACTTC. Drawing the rest from reference TRBV18 and TRBJ2-7, the complete variable domain is NAGVMQNPRHLVRRRGQEARLRCSPMKGHSHVYWYRQLPEEGLKFMVYLQKENIIDESGMPKERFSAEFPKEGPSILRIQQVVRGDSAAYFCASSPPDRISPYEQYFGPGTRLTVT.